This T cell receptor (beta chain) was recorded in a study of blood T cell repertoires in COVID-19. TCRdb keeps only in-frame clones here, not all; method: immunoSEQ multiplex PCR. Here the sample spans more than 120,000 clones, 75% to 90% being singletons. The CDR3 runs 15 residues. V gave up 1 base and J gave up 10 bases, with 14 bases separating them. Germline V gene lookup returns CDR1 SGHVS and CDR2 FNYEAQ. This study enrolled people aged about 18 to 95 from 20 to 25 US geographic areas. The sequence came from a man aged 45-65 years in a cohort exposed to, infected with or recovered from COVID-19 (not recorded which). The sequencing input was PBMCs or T cells enriched from blood (not recorded which). V is TRBV7-6 and J is TRBJ1-6; D gene uncertain. CDR3 coding DNA: TGTGCCAGCAGCTTAGGTCCGGGGAAGGGATCACCCCTCCACTTT. Amino acids: CASSLGPGKGSPLHF.